This T cell receptor beta chain was profiled in a study of blood T cell repertoires in COVID-19. Study-wide background: T cells, B-cell-depleted T cells, or PBMCs supplied cDNA or gDNA.

Measured with immunoSEQ multiplex PCR; TCRdb has only the in-frame clones, and not every one. The repertoire holds around 250,000 clones, about 86% seen once, with approximately 4% in the top ten. The V gene's germline CDR1 is MNHEY and CDR2 SVGAGI. The CDR3 consists of 15 residues. Between the trimmed V and J ends, which lost 0 bases and 4 bases, there was a span of 9 bases. The sequence was collected from a man under 40 with acute COVID-19. The rearrangement uses TRBV6-5 and TRBJ1-4; D unresolved. Specimen: PBMCs or T cells enriched from blood (not recorded which). The CDR3: CASSYSMTGNEKLFF. The CDR3 DNA is TGTGCCAGCAGTTACTCGATGACGGGTAATGAAAAACTGTTTTTT.